This T cell receptor (beta chain) was identified in a study of blood T cell repertoires in COVID-19. Study as a whole: PBMCs, B-cell-depleted T cells, or T cells were the source of the cDNA or gDNA that made up the material.

This table comes from immunoSEQ multiplex PCR, and its TCRdb copy is limited to in-frame clones, with some not included. The sample consists of over 30,000 clones, approximately 84% of them appearing once. The receptor was derived from a man at least 80 years old with active or convalescent COVID-19. Sequences were obtained from peripheral blood.

The CDR3 bases are TGTGCCAGCAGCCAGGCAGGGGCTTACTACGAGCAGTACTTC. It translates to CASSQAGAYYEQYF. The V gene is TRBV14, the J gene TRBJ2-7, with a weak D call TRBD1 (6 bases). V was clipped by 3 bases and J by 3 bases, with 12 bases between them. This CDR3 has 14 residues. Germline-derived CDR1 and CDR2 are SGHDN and FVKESK. Variable domain in full (rest from reference TRBV14 and TRBJ2-7): EAGVTQFPSHSVIEKGQTVTLRCDPISGHDNLYWYRRVMGKEIKFLLHFVKESKQDESGMPNNRFLAERTGGTYSTLKVQPAELEDSGVYFCASSQAGAYYEQYFGPGTRLTVT.